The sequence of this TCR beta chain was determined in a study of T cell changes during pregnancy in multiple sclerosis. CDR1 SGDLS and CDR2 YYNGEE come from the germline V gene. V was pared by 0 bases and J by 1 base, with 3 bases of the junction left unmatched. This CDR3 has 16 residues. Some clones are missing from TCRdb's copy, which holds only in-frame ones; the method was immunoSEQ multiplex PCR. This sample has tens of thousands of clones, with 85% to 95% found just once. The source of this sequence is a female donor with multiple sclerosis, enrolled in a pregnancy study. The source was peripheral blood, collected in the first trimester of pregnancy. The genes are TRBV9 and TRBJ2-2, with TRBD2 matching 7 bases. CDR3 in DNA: TGTGCCAGCAGCGTAGGCCCTAGCGGGAACACCGGGGAGCTGTTTTTT. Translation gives CASSVGPSGNTGELFF.